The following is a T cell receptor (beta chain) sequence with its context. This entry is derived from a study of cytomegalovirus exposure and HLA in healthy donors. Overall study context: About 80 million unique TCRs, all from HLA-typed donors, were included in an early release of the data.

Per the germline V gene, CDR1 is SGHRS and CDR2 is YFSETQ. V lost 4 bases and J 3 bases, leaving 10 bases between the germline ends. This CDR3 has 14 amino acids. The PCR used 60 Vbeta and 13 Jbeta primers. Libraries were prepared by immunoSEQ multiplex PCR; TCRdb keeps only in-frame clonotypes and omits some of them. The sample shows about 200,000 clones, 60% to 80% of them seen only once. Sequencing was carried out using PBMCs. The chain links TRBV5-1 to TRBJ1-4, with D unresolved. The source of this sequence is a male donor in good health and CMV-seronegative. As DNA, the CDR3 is TGCGCCAGCAGCCTAGGACTGTCTAATGAAAAACTGTTTTTT. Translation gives CASSLGLSNEKLFF.